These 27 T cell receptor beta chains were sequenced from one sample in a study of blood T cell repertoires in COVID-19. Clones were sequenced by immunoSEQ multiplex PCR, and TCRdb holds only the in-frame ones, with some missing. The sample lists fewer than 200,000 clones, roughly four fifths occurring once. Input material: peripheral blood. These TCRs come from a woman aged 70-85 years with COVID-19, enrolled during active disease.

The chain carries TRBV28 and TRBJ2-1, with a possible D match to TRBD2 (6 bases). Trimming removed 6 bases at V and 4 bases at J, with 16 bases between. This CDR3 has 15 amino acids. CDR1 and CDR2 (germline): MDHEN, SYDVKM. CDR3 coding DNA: TGTGCCAGCAGCCTTGCGGGGATGGAGTACAATGAGCAGTTCTTC. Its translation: CASSLAGMEYNEQFF.

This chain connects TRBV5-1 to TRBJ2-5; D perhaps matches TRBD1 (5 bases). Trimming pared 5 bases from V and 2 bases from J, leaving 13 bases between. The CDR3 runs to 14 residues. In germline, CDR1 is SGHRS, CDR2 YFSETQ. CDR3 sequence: CASSPDTAQETQYF. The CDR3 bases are TGCGCCAGCAGTCCGGACACGGCTCAAGAGACCCAGTACTTC.

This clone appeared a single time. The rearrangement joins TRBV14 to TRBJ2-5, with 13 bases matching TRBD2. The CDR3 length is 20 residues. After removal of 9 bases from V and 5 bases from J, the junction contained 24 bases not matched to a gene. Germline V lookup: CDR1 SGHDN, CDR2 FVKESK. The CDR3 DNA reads TGTGCCAGAAACCGAGCCGGATACGGGACTAGCGGGAAGGTTGGGGAGACCCAGTACTTC. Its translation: CARNRAGYGTSGKVGETQYF.

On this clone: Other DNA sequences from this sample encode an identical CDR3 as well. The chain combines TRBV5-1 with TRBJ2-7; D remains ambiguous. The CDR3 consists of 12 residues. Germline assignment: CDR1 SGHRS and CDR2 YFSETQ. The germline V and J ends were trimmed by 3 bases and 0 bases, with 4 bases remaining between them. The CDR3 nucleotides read TGCGCCAGCAGCTCCAGCTCCTACGAGCAGTACTTC. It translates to CASSSSSYEQYF.

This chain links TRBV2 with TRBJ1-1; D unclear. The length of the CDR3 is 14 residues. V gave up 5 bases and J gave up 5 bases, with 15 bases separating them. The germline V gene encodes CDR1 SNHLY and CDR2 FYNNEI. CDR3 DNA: TGTGCCAGCAGTAAAACTGGGCGGAGGACTGAAGCTTTCTTT. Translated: CASSKTGRRTEAFF.

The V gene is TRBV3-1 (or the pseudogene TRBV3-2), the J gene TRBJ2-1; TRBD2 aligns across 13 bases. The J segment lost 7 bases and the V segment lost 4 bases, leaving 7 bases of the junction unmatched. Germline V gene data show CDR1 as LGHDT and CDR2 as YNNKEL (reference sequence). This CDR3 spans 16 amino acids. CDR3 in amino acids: CASSPLAGGPGNEQFF. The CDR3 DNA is TGTGCCAGCAGCCCACTAGCGGGAGGGCCGGGAAATGAGCAGTTCTTC.

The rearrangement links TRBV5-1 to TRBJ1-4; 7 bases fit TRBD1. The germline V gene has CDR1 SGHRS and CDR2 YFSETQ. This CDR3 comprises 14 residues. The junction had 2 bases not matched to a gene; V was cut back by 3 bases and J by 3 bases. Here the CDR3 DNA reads TGCGCCAGCAGCTCGGACAGGCCTAATGAAAAACTGTTTTTT. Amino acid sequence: CASSSDRPNEKLFF. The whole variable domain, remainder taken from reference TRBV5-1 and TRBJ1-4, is KAGVTQTPRYLIKTRGQQVTLSCSPISGHRSVSWYQQTPGQGLQFLFEYFSETQRNKGNFPGRFSGRQFSNSRSEMNVSTLELGDSALYLCASSSDRPNEKLFFGSGTQLSVL.

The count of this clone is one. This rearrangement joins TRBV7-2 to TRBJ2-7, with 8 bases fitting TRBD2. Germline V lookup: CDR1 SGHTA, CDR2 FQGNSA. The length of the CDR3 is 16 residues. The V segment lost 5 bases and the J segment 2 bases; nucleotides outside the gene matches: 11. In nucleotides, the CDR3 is TGTGCCAGCAGCGTCTGGGGAGCGGGAGCCCCCTACGAGCAGTACTTC. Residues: CASSVWGAGAPYEQYF.

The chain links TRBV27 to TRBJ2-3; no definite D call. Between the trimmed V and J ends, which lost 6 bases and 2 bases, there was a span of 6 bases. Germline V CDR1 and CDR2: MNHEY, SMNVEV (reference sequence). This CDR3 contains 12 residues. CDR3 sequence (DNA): TGTGCCAGCAGCCCAAACACAGATACGCAGTATTTT. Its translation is CASSPNTDTQYF.

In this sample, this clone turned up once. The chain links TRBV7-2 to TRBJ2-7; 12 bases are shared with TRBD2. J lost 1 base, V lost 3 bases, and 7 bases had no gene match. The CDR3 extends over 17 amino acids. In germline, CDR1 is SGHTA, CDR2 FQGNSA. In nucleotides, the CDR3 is TGTGCCAGCAGCTTGAGACTAGCGGGAGCGAAATCCTACGAGCAGTACTTC. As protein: CASSLRLAGAKSYEQYF.

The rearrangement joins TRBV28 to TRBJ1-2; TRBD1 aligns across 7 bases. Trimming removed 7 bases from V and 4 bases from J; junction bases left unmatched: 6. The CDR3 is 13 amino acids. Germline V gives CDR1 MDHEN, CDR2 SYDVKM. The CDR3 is CASNTRDSYGYTF. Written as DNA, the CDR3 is TGTGCCAGCAATACGCGGGACAGCTATGGCTACACCTTC.

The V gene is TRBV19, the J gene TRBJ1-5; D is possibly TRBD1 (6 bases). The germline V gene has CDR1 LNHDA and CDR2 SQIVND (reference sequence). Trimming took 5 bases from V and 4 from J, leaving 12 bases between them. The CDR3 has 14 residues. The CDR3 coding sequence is TGTGCCAGTAGTTTTCAACAGGGTAATCAGCCCCAGCATTTT. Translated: CASSFQQGNQPQHF.

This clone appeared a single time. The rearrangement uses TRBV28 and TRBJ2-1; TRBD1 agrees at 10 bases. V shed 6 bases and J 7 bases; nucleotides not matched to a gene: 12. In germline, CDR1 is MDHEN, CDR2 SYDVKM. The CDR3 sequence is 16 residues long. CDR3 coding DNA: TGTGCCAGCAGCCCCTCGGGGAGGACAGGGGGTAATGAGCAGTTCTTC. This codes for CASSPSGRTGGNEQFF. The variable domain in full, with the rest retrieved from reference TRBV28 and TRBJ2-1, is DVKVTQSSRYLVKRTGEKVFLECVQDMDHENMFWYRQDPGLGLRLIYFSYDVKMKEKGDIPEGYSVSREKKERFSLILESASTNQTSMYLCASSPSGRTGGNEQFFGPGTRLTVL.

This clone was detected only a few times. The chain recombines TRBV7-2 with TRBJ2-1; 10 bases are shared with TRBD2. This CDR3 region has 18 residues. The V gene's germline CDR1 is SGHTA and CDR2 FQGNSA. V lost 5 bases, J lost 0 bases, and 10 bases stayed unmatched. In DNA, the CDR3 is TGTGCCAGCAGCGTCCGGGGACTAGCGATCAGCTCCTACAATGAGCAGTTCTTC. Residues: CASSVRGLAISSYNEQFF.

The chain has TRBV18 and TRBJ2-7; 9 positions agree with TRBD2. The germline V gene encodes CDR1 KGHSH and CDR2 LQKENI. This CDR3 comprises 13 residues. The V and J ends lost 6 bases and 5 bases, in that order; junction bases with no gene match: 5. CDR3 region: CASSMGLANEQYF. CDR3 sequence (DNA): TGTGCCAGCTCCATGGGACTAGCTAACGAGCAGTACTTC.

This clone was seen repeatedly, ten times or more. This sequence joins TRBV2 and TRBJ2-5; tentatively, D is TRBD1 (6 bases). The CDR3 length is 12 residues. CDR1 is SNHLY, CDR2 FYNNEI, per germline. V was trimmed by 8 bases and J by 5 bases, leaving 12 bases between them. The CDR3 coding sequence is TGTGCCAGCCGGTGGCAGGGGGAGACCCAGTACTTC. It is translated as CASRWQGETQYF.

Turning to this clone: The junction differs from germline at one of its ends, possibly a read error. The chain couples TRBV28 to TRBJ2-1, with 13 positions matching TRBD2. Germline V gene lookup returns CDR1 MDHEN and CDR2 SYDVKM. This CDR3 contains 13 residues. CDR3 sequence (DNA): TGTGCTAGCAGGGGGACTAGCGGGACCAAGCAGTTCTTC. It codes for CASRGTSGTKQFF.

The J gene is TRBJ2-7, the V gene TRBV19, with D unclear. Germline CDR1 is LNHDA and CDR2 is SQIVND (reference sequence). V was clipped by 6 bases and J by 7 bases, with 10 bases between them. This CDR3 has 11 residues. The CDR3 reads CASSQPGEQYF. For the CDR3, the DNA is TGTGCCAGTAGCCAGCCGGGTGAGCAGTACTTC.

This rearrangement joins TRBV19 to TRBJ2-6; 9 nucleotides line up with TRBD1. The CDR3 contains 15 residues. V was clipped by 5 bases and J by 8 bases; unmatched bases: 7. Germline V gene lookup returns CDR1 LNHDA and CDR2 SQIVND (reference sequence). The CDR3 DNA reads TGTGCCAGTAGTTCCTACAGGGGGCGATCCAACGTCCTGACTTTC. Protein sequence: CASSSYRGRSNVLTF.

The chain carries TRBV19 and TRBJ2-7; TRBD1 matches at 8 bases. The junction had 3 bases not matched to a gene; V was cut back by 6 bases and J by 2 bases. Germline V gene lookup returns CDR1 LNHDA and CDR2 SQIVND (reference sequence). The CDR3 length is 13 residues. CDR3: CASRPTGAYEQYF. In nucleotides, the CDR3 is TGTGCCAGTAGACCGACAGGGGCCTACGAGCAGTACTTC.

The CDR3 DNA sequence: TGTGCCAGTAGTGACCGGGACAGGGGATCCTACGAGCAGTACTTC. Translated: CASSDRDRGSYEQYF. This sequence joins TRBV19 and TRBJ2-7; TRBD1 matches 10 bases. The CDR3 has 15 amino acids. Germline assignment: CDR1 LNHDA and CDR2 SQIVND (reference sequence). With 5 bases clipped from V and 1 base from J, the junction kept 5 bases outside the gene matches.

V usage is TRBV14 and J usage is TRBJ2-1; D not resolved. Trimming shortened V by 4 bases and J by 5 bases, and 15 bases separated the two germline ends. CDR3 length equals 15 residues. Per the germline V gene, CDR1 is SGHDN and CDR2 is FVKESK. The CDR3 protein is CASSPVIQIHNEQFF. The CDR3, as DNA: TGTGCCAGCAGCCCCGTTATCCAGATCCACAATGAGCAGTTCTTC.

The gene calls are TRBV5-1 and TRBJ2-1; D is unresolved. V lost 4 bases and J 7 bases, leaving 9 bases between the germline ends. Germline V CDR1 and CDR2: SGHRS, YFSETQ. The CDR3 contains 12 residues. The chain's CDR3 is CASSQTRNEQFF. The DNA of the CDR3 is TGCGCCAGCAGCCAAACGAGGAATGAGCAGTTCTTC.

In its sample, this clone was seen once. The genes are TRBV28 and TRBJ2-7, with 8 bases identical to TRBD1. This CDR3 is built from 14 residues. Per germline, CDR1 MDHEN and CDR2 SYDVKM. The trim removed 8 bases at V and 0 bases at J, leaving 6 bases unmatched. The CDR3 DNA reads TGTGCCAGCGTTGTAGGACAGGGCTCCTACGAGCAGTACTTC. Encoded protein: CASVVGQGSYEQYF.

CDR3 in DNA: TGTGCCAGTAGTAACACAGGGGTATGGCGGGATGAGCAGTTCTTC. Its protein is CASSNTGVWRDEQFF. The chain couples TRBV19 to TRBJ2-1; 7 nucleotides match TRBD1. The V and J ends lost 4 bases and 8 bases, in that order; junction bases with no gene match: 11. This CDR3 region has 15 residues. The germline CDR1 and CDR2 sequences are LNHDA and SQIVND (reference sequence).

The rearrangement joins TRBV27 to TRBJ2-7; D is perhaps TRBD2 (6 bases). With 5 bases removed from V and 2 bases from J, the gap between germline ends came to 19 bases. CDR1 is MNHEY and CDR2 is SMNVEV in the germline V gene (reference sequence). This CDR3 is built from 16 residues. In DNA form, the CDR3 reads TGTGCCAGCAGTCCCCTCCCCGGGACTGGTGCCTACGAGCAGTACTTC. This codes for CASSPLPGTGAYEQYF.

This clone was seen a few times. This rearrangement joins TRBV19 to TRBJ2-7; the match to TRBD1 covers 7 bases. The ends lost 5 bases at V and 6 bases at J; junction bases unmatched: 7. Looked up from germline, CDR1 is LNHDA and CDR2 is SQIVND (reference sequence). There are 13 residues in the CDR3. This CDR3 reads CASSVGTVPEQYF. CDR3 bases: TGTGCCAGTAGTGTTGGGACAGTACCCGAGCAGTACTTC. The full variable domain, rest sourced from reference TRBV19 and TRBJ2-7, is DGGITQSPKYLFRKEGQNVTLSCEQNLNHDAMYWYRQDPGQGLRLIYYSQIVNDFQKGDIAEGYSVSREKKESFPLTVTSAQKNPTAFYLCASSVGTVPEQYFGPGTRLTVT.